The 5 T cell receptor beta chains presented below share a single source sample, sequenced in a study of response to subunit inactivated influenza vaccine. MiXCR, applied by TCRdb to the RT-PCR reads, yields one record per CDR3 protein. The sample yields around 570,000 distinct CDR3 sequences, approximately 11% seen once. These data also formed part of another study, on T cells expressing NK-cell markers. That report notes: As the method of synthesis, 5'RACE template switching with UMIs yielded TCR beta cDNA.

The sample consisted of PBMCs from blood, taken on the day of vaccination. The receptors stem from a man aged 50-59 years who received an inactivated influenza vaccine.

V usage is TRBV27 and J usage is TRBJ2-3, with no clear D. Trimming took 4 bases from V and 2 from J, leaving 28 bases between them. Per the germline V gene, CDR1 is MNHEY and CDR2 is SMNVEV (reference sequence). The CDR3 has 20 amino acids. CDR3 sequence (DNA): TGTGCCAGCAGTTCCAACGCCTTTTCAAGCAAGTTTTCCTACACAGATACGCAGTATTTT. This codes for CASSSNAFSSKFSYTDTQYF.

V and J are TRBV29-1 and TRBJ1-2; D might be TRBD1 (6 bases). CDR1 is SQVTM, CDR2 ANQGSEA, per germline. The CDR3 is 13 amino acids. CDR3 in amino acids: CSCERGSDYGYTF. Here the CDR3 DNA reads TGCAGTTGTGAGAGGGGGTCGGACTATGGCTACACCTTC.

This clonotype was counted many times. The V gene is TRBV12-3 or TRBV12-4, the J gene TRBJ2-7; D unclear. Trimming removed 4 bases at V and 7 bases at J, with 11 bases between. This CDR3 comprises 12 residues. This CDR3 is CASSSYIGEQYF. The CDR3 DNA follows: TGTGCCAGCAGTTCTTATATAGGGGAGCAGTACTTC.

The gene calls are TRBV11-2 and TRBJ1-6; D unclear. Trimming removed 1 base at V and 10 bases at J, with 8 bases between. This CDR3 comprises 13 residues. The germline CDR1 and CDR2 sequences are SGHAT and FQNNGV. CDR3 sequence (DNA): TGTGCCAGCAGCTTAGTGGCGGGCTCACCCCTCCACTTT. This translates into CASSLVAGSPLHF.

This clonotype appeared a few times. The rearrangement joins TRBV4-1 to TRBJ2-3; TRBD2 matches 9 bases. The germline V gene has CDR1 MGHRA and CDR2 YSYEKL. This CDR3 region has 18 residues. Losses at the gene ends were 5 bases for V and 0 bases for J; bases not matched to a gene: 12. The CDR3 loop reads CASSIEPSGTPSTDTQYF. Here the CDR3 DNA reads TGCGCCAGCAGCATAGAGCCTAGCGGGACACCTAGCACAGATACGCAGTATTTT.